This T cell receptor (beta chain) came from a study of blood T cell repertoires in COVID-19. At the level of the study: Both acute and convalescent COVID-19 samples were obtained from the United States, Italy and Spain.

In the original processing: Amplifying reference gene primers gave estimates of nucleated cell counts. The method was immunoSEQ multiplex PCR; TCRdb's version includes in-frame clones alone and lacks a portion of them. V, J and clone size were drawn from that table, and D and trimming were deduced from the DNA. The table has 400,000 to 500,000 clones, approximately 90% seen once. The study recruited people aged about 18 to 90 years across about two dozen US areas. Participants' reported clinical history set cohort assignment. This CDR3 region has 13 residues. V lost 2 bases and J lost 5, with 9 bases in between. Looked up from germline, CDR1 is SGHTA and CDR2 is FQGNSA.

The chain joins TRBV7-2 to TRBJ1-1; D uncertain. The source of this sequence is a woman between 40 and 50 years old who had recovered from COVID-19. Source material: PBMCs or T cells enriched from blood (not recorded which). DNA for the CDR3: TGTGCCAGCAGCTTATTACGAGAAACTGAAGCTTTCTTT. Protein sequence: CASSLLRETEAFF.